These 19 T cell receptor beta chains were sequenced from one sample in a study of blood T cell repertoires in COVID-19 (dated by TCRdb to 2019 to 2021). Libraries were made using the immunoSEQ multiplex PCR assay. Imported from immuneACCESS, the table was reduced by TCRdb to in-frame sequences with V and J called. These copies leave out some clones; in studies compared against another copy, an unresolved V gene accounts for under half, and the cause of the remainder is not known. This sample gives just under 65,000 clones in total; about 80% of them show up just once. The ten largest clones add up to 13% to 15% of the sample. What was sequenced was peripheral blood. The receptor source for this set is a man aged 60 to 75 with COVID-19, enrolled during active disease.

There are a few counts of this clone. The chain employs TRBV5-1 and TRBJ1-3, with no clear D. The germline V and J ends were trimmed by 1 base and 0 bases, with 5 bases remaining between them. This CDR3 has 14 amino acids. Germline V gene data show CDR1 as SGHRS and CDR2 as YFSETQ. CDR3 loop: CASSLLGSGNTIYF. CDR3 nucleotide sequence: TGCGCCAGCAGCTTGCTCGGCTCTGGAAACACCATATATTTT.

This clone was detected a few times. The rearrangement uses TRBV7-3 and TRBJ1-2; D perhaps matches TRBD1 (6 bases). V was shortened by 5 bases and J by 1 base, with 8 bases between the two germline ends. Germline values: CDR1 SGHTA, CDR2 FQGTGA. This CDR3 has 13 residues. CDR3 bases: TGTGCCAGCAGCCCGGACAGTAACTATGGCTACACCTTC. Translated, it gives CASSPDSNYGYTF.

The chain links TRBV7-9 to TRBJ2-5, with TRBD2 matching 13 bases. V gave up 4 bases and J gave up 5 bases; unmatched junction bases: 7. There are 16 residues in the CDR3. Per the germline V gene, CDR1 is SEHNR and CDR2 is FQNEAQ (reference sequence). The CDR3 DNA reads TGTGCCAGCAGCTCGACTAGCGGGGGGCGTCGGGAGACCCAGTACTTC. Protein sequence: CASSSTSGGRRETQYF.

This clone turned up a few times. This chain uses TRBV20-1 with TRBJ1-5; 9 positions match TRBD1. Germline CDR1 DFQATT, CDR2 SNEGSKA (reference sequence). The CDR3 runs 20 residues. The V and J ends lost 3 bases and 0 bases, in that order; junction bases with no gene match: 18. The CDR3 DNA reads TGCAGTGCTAGTCCATACAGGGGGCGGGAGAACATTTATAGCAATCAGCCCCAGCATTTT. This codes for CSASPYRGRENIYSNQPQHF.

This clone was seen a handful of times. This chain joins TRBV12-3 or TRBV12-4 and TRBJ1-1, with 7 bases lining up with TRBD1. This CDR3 comprises 13 residues. The V gene end was trimmed by 7 bases and the J gene end by 5 bases; junction bases not matched to a gene: 7. The CDR3 DNA is TGTGCCAGCACCTACAGGGGTGGGACTGAAGCTTTCTTT. Its protein product is CASTYRGGTEAFF.

V and J are TRBV6-6 and TRBJ2-7; maybe TRBD1 (6 bases). The CDR3 runs to 13 residues. V shed 6 bases and J shed 5 bases, with 14 bases lying between them. Germline-derived CDR1 and CDR2 are MNHNY and SVGAGI (reference sequence). The CDR3 bases are TGTGCCAGCAGCACACAGGGAAATAACGAGCAGTACTTC. Protein sequence: CASSTQGNNEQYF.

The J gene is TRBJ2-6, the V gene TRBV7-9; tentatively, D is TRBD1 (5 bases). Germline values: CDR1 SEHNR, CDR2 FQNEAQ (reference sequence). The CDR3 spans 16 residues. Trimming left V 5 bases short and J 2 bases short, with 13 bases between. This CDR3 reads CASSAPTRAGANVLTF. CDR3 sequence (DNA): TGTGCCAGCAGCGCACCAACCAGGGCTGGGGCCAACGTCCTGACTTTC.

The gene calls are TRBV6-5 and TRBJ2-1, with D possibly TRBD1 on 6 matching bases. V was clipped by 1 base and J by 4 bases, with 8 bases between them. This CDR3 is 14 amino acids long. Germline V lookup: CDR1 MNHEY, CDR2 SVGAGI. In nucleotides, the CDR3 is TGTGCCAGCAGTTACTTGGGGACATACAATGAGCAGTTCTTC. It codes for CASSYLGTYNEQFF.

The rearrangement joins TRBV29-1 to TRBJ2-3; 9 bases map to TRBD2. The trim removed 6 bases at V and 2 bases at J, leaving 9 bases unmatched. The CDR3 has 15 amino acids. Per the germline V gene, CDR1 is SQVTM and CDR2 is ANQGSEA. CDR3 protein: CSVAMTSGFTDTQYF. CDR3 nucleotide sequence: TGCAGCGTGGCCATGACTAGCGGATTCACAGATACGCAGTATTTT.

V is TRBV4-1 and J is TRBJ1-3, with 7 nucleotides matching TRBD1. Germline V gives CDR1 MGHRA, CDR2 YSYEKL. Unmatched junction bases numbered 5, after V lost 2 bases and J lost 4 bases. The CDR3 consists of 15 residues. The CDR3 nucleotides are TGCGCCAGCAGCCAAATCCGGGACAGAGGAAACACCATATATTTT. Translation gives CASSQIRDRGNTIYF.

The CDR3 DNA follows: TGTGCCAGTGCCCCACAGGGGGTGCCCTACAATGAGCAGTTCTTC. Amino acids: CASAPQGVPYNEQFF. This chain uses TRBV19 with TRBJ2-1; TRBD1 aligns across 8 bases. The CDR3 has 15 residues. Germline CDR1 is LNHDA and CDR2 is SQIVND (reference sequence). Trimming cost V 8 bases and J 2 bases; bases outside gene matches: 8.

The chain recombines TRBV18 with TRBJ1-6, with 8 bases lining up with TRBD1. CDR1 is KGHSH, CDR2 LQKENI, per germline. This CDR3 has 16 amino acids. The V gene end was trimmed by 3 bases and the J gene end by 7 bases; junction bases not matched to a gene: 8. DNA of the CDR3: TGTGCCAGCTCACCGACCGGGACAGGCCAAAATTCACCCCTCCACTTT. This sequence encodes CASSPTGTGQNSPLHF.

The V call is TRBV7-2, the J call TRBJ1-4; no firm D call. This CDR3 has 16 amino acids. Trimming cost V 6 bases and J 4 bases, with 18 bases left between them. CDR1 is SGHTA and CDR2 is FQGNSA in the germline V gene. The CDR3 coding sequence is TGTGCCAGCAGTACACGCCGGAGTGGCGTTAATGAAAAACTGTTTTTT. It codes for CASSTRRSGVNEKLFF.

V is TRBV5-6 and J is TRBJ2-3; D may be TRBD1 (5 bases). Trimming removed 2 bases from V and 10 bases from J, with 20 bases in between. The CDR3 has 15 amino acids. The germline V gene encodes CDR1 SGHDT and CDR2 YYEEEE. The CDR3 reads CASSFFDRLYAAQYF. In nucleotides, the CDR3 is TGTGCCAGCAGCTTCTTCGACAGATTATACGCTGCGCAGTATTTT. Full variable domain (rest looked up from reference TRBV5-6 and TRBJ2-3): DAGVTQSPTHLIKTRGQQVTLRCSPKSGHDTVSWYQQALGQGPQFIFQYYEEEERQRGNFPDRFSGHQFPNYSSELNVNALLLGDSALYLCASSFFDRLYAAQYFGPGTRLTVL.

V is TRBV5-4 and J is TRBJ1-2; D not resolved. This CDR3 has 15 amino acids. Trimming left V 4 bases short and J 8 bases short, with 21 bases between. Germline CDR1 reads SGHNT; CDR2 reads YYREEE (reference sequence). The CDR3 spells CASSLPGVALGGYTF. CDR3 DNA: TGTGCCAGCAGCCTCCCGGGAGTCGCTTTGGGGGGCTACACCTTC.

This chain connects TRBV6-1 to TRBJ2-1, with 9 bases lining up with TRBD1. The CDR3 loop spans 16 amino acids. Germline CDR1 and CDR2: MNHNS and SASEGT. V lost 4 bases and J lost 3; bases outside the gene matches: 7. The CDR3 protein is CASSAHRDRDYNEQFF. CDR3 in DNA: TGTGCCAGCAGTGCCCACAGGGACAGGGACTACAATGAGCAGTTCTTC.

This chain uses TRBV12-3 or TRBV12-4 with TRBJ1-1; no clear D gene. CDR3 size: 13 residues. Trimming pared 5 bases from V and 7 bases from J, leaving 14 bases between. This CDR3 reads CASSKPEAYEAFF. The CDR3 coding sequence is TGTGCCAGCAGTAAACCCGAAGCATATGAAGCTTTCTTT.

The genes are TRBV6-2 or TRBV6-3 and TRBJ2-7; D not certain. Germline assignment: CDR1 MNHEY and CDR2 SVGEGT. This CDR3 has 12 amino acids. V lost 4 bases and J lost 6, with 10 bases in between. CDR3 sequence reads: CASSSGLSEQYF. The CDR3 DNA reads as TGTGCCAGCAGTTCCGGGTTATCCGAGCAGTACTTC.

This rearrangement joins TRBV6-5 to TRBJ2-7, with TRBD2 matching 9 bases. The germline CDR1 and CDR2 sequences are MNHEY and SVGAGI. The ends lost 6 bases at V and 4 bases at J; junction bases unmatched: 10. There are 15 residues in the CDR3. The CDR3: CASSIAGEFVYEQYF. As DNA, the CDR3 is TGTGCCAGCAGCATAGCGGGAGAGTTTGTTTACGAGCAGTACTTC.